This T cell receptor beta chain is drawn from a study of cytomegalovirus exposure and HLA in healthy donors (dated by TCRdb to the late 2010s). Describing the broader study: In an earlier analysis of 550 to 750 of the donors, about 270 Gb of sequence data and 117 million unique TCR beta sequences from roughly 180 million T cells were reported. A later genetic analysis took genome-wide SNP genotypes for about 65% of the 666 donors and used that subset as a discovery cohort. Typing coverage differed by locus: A, B, C, DRB1 and DQB1 were typed in roughly 620-640 donors, DQA1 in approximately 520, DPA1 in approximately 600, and DPB1 in 450 to 490. Every discovery cohort repertoire had been produced on one sequencing platform. The aim of the study was to test whether cataloging public T cell receptors could identify signatures of past pathogen exposure. In the later analysis, no new phenotypic data were used to find candidate immune exposures; instead, reliance was placed on TCR beta sequences and their occurrence across donors. HLA typing included class I and class II loci at four-digit resolution. The study profiled the T cell repertoires of hundreds of subjects by immunosequencing and related them to cytomegalovirus serostatus. An early release that covered approximately 600 HLA-typed donors contained approximately 300 gigabases of sequencing data and about 93 million unique TCR sequences. Donor age, sex, ethnicity and CMV serostatus were collected together with the repertoire data. A separate validation cohort of about 110 different subjects was used in addition to the 666-subject first cohort. Roughly 5 DR-DQ haplotypes were handled as single units for association and clustering, since linkage in the cohort was strong. A later analysis re-examined previously published TCR beta repertoires from roughly 650 donors and added high-resolution HLA genotyping to investigate patterns of TCR occurrence. To decide whether each TCR beta V gene segment behaved as functional or pseudogenic, an earlier analysis of some 600 of the donors relied on high-throughput TCR beta sequencing. Across 398 genotyped donors of the cohort, an average of roughly 250,000 unique TCR beta nucleotide sequences per donor were sequenced, and approximately 17% of those sequences were non-productive. High-throughput TCR immunosequencing, statistical association of individual TCRs with disease status, and machine learning were combined to predict cytomegalovirus infection status. The genetic ancestry cluster associated with self-reported Caucasian donors included about 81% of the roughly 390 genotyped donors. On the study overall, not on this receptor specifically: A further reported finding was that TCR beta sequences accurately predicted the HLA-A and HLA-B alleles for most subjects in the first cohort. In an earlier analysis of around 600 of the donors, most TCR beta V segments appeared in productive rearrangements about 87% or about 30% of the time, broadly matching IMGT annotations. The classifier was reported to diagnose cytomegalovirus status with high specificity and sensitivity in both the original cohort and the validation cohort. Because counts were too low, more than 15 rarely observed V segments, including chromosome 9 orphons, were excluded from the earlier analysis of several hundred of the donors. Specific HLA alleles were associated with over 15,000 TCR beta sequences at a false discovery rate of 0.05 in a later analysis. Across donors, most TCR sequences were observed very rarely, whereas some public TCRs were present in many individuals. When HLA alleles, especially DR and DQ, strongly co-occurred, attributing TCR associations to individual alleles was difficult. In a later analysis, HLA-associated TCR beta chains were found to be more clonally expanded and to have lower generation probabilities than equally common non-associated chains. The sequencing pipeline was judged likely to have produced a cluster of highly shared sequence variants as a technical artifact. A later analysis found that most CMV-associated TCR beta chains appeared HLA-restricted, with HLA associations seemingly driven largely by CMV exposure. A later genetic analysis associated a missense DCLRE1C variant with V-gene and J-gene trimming of TCR beta chains, and an independent cohort replicated the association. Presence/absence analyses assumed roughly uniform sequencing depth across donors, an assumption that may not hold. In this cohort, only TCR beta chains were sequenced, and detectable features were limited by the absence of alpha or paired-chain data. The authors suggested that the approach could potentially be generalized to other disease states and immunological phenotypes. HLA typing was unavailable for some donors at each locus, so association tests used only the typed subset. According to a later analysis, parvovirus B19, influenza, CMV and Epstein-Barr virus appeared linked to several top co-occurrence clusters. The study gave a list of under 200 TCR beta chains associated with cytomegalovirus. In a later analysis, the rate of TCR association differed among HLA loci, with DRB1 alleles having the most associated TCRs and HLA-C alleles having the fewest. Linkage disequilibrium might explain the correlated functional status among segregating V segments, but an unknown experimental factor could not be ruled out. Compared with the roughly 710-donor mean, donors in an Asian-associated ancestry cluster had fewer N-insertions in productive TCRs, according to a later genetic analysis. CMV serostatus was the only immune exposure information available for the cohort. Some IMGT-functional V segments, including TRBV6-2 and TRBV6-3, could not be distinguished by the 87-base-pair reads and were therefore excluded. In vitro tests confirmed that a few of the cytomegalovirus-associated TCR beta chains recognize cytomegalovirus antigens.

The germline ends are 13 bases apart after V is trimmed by 3 bases and J by 2 bases. The CDR3 sequence holds 15 residues, the cysteine and phenylalanine included. The retained sequence is limited to the CDR3, 45 bases, with the frame set at the first base. Via the germline V gene (reference sequence), CDR1 is GTSNPN and CDR2 SVGIG. As to this clone: Its binding antigen is unknown. Within one base of it there is no much larger clone, and no base qualities were kept.

The cohort consisted of 600 to 700 healthy bone marrow donors. All cohort members were sampled while nominally healthy, although unrecorded immune exposures were likely present. The donor was CMV seronegative and belonged to the group of 352 seronegative cohort members. Every donor gave a peripheral blood sample, and the peripheral blood mononuclear cells from that sample were used for TCR beta sequencing. Genomic DNA was extracted from the blood cell samples with the Qiagen DNeasy Blood Extraction Kit. Library preparation employed the immunoSEQ multiplex PCR assay. For the multiplex PCR, a mixture combining 60 forward primers for TCR Vbeta segments and 13 reverse primers for TCR Jbeta segments was used. Amplification of the CDR3 region of rearranged TCR beta genes was performed with a multiplex PCR assay on genomic DNA. On the Illumina HiSeq System, the amplified TCR beta libraries were sequenced as 87-base-pair reads. The source study handled its data this way. A later analysis counted tens of millions of unique TCR beta chains across the 500 to 850 repertoires, and around 9.9 million of these chains were shared by at least two donors. Raw reads were error-corrected and collapsed into unique sequences with a nearest-neighbor algorithm that merged closely related sequences to remove PCR and sequencing errors. Alignment of CDR3 sequences to IMGT reference sequences was used to assign V, D and J gene segments. For a sequence to be retained, a match of at least six nucleotides was required to both a V gene segment and a J gene segment. Rearrangements were classified as productive when the CDR3 lacked stop codons and remained in frame with V and J, and all other rearrangements were classified as non-productive. CDR3 was defined by IMGT convention, running from the second conserved V-encoded cysteine to the conserved J-encoded phenylalanine. The earlier analysis of fewer than 750 of the donors excluded sequences that lacked an unambiguous match to a single V gene segment. In an earlier analysis of 450 to 700 of the donors, V segments were called functional above 56.7% productive rearrangements and were called segregating when the between-donor standard deviation exceeded 5%. A statistical classification framework was built for diagnosing cytomegalovirus status from the catalog of TCR beta chain sequences. In a later analysis, V and J genes were assigned by comparing TCR nucleotide sequences against IMGT/GENE-DB human TR gene sequences. The TCRdist pipeline was used in a later analysis to assign CDR3 sequences and most-parsimonious VDJ recombination scenarios. A later analysis defined each TCR beta chain by its CDR3 amino acid sequence plus V-gene family, and excluded reads lacking a unique V-gene family. In a later analysis, 500 to 700 highly shared, low-generation-probability nucleotide sequences were removed to address suspected cross-contamination and a sequencing artifact. A later analysis calculated a clonal expansion index for each public chain from normalized within-repertoire ranks of inferred template counts. Generation probabilities in a later analysis came from a VDJ recombination model fitted to out-of-frame rearrangements, and those results were checked against IGoR. Hypergeometric tests were used in a later analysis to score TCR-TCR, TCR-HLA and TCR-CMV co-occurrence, with a repertoire-size bias correction applied to the TCR pairs. In a later analysis, false discovery rates were estimated by permuting HLA or CMV assignments 20 times. A later analysis grouped co-occurring TCRs with DBSCAN, adding TCRdist sequence similarity when clustering within HLA-allele-positive subsets. Co-occurrence clustering excluded repertoires with fewer than 30,000 or more than 120,000 public chains, plus five with anomalous nucleotide sharing. TCRdb stores this immuneACCESS table with in-frame sequences only. Part of the clones is absent; in the studies checked, under half of the shortfall reflects unresolved V genes, and no reason is known for the rest. That table supplies the V and J calls and clone size; D and trimming were determined from the DNA. The sample table contains under 250,000 clones; only one count was recorded for nearly 80% of them. About 1.7% of the sample is held by the ten biggest clonotypes.

The rearrangement combines TRBV30 with TRBJ2-2, with the D segment identity uncertain. The clonotype originates from a male donor in good health and CMV-seronegative. Input material: PBMCs. The CDR3 protein is CAWRSGRFNTGELFF. DNA sequence: TGTGCCTGGAGGTCAGGAAGGTTTAACACCGGGGAGCTGTTTTTT.